Listed below are T cell receptor beta chains from one sample, sequenced in a study of blood T cell repertoires in COVID-19. Some clones are missing from TCRdb's copy, which holds only in-frame ones; the method was immunoSEQ multiplex PCR. The sample holds over 200,000 clones, roughly 80% seen once. Sequences were obtained from peripheral blood. These receptor sequences come from a human donor in a cohort sampled during active COVID-19. Each CDR3 is given with its conserved first and last residue. D genes are given only for firm matches. The size field is filled for only some rows; it gives once, few, many or a size class.

NA	TRBV6-2/TRBV6-3	TRBJ2-7	NA	TGTGCCAGCAGTTACGTGAGTAACAGGCATCCATCGGGCGAGCAGTACTTC	CASSYVSNRHPSGEQYF
TRBD2	TRBV11-2	TRBJ2-7	NA	TGTGCCAGCAGCTTAGGTGGCGGGAGGTTCAACGAGCAGTACTTC	CASSLGGGRFNEQYF
NA	TRBV19	TRBJ2-3	NA	TGTGCCAGTAGTGATCGCGCGGGCGGGTGGGGTAGCACAGATACGCAGTATTTT	CASSDRAGGWGSTDTQYF
TRBD2	TRBV7-2	TRBJ2-7	NA	TGTGCCAGCAGCTTAGCTTCCGGGACTAGCGGGATCTACGAGCAGTACTTC	CASSLASGTSGIYEQYF
TRBD1	TRBV19	TRBJ1-2	NA	TGTGCCAGTAGTATACCCGGACAGGGTAGGGGCAACTATGGCTACACCTTC	CASSIPGQGRGNYGYTF
TRBD2	TRBV6-6	TRBJ2-5	NA	TGTGCCAGCAGTTACTCACCGGGACTAGGAGAGACCCAGTACTTC	CASSYSPGLGETQYF
NA	TRBV6-5	TRBJ1-1	NA	TGTGCCAGCCAACCAGGGCTTATGAACACTGAAGCTTTCTTT	CASQPGLMNTEAFF
NA	TRBV6-6	TRBJ2-7	once	TGTGCCAGCAGTCCACCGGGACTGGGGGTCGAGCAGTACTTC	CASSPPGLGVEQYF
TRBD1	TRBV10-3	TRBJ2-3	NA	TGTGCCATCAGTGCCGACAGGGTTAATACGCAGTATTTT	CAISADRVNTQYF
NA	TRBV28	TRBJ2-7	NA	TGTGCCAGCAGTTTAGTCGTGGCTCTGCACGAGCAGTACTTC	CASSLVVALHEQYF
TRBD2	TRBV19	TRBJ2-1	NA	TGTGCCAGTAGCCTAGCGGGACAACGCCGTTACAATGAGCAGTTCTTC	CASSLAGQRRYNEQFF
TRBD1	TRBV24-1	TRBJ2-6	NA	TGTGCCACCAGTGACAGGGGGCATCGTATGGGGGCCAACGTCCTGACTTTC	CATSDRGHRMGANVLTF
NA	TRBV27	TRBJ2-7	NA	TGTGCCAGCAGTTTATCTGACCGGCGGTCCTACGAGCAGTACTTC	CASSLSDRRSYEQYF
NA	TRBV9	TRBJ1-1	once	TGTGCCAGCAGCTTCGGACGGACTAACACTGAAGCTTTCTTT	CASSFGRTNTEAFF
NA	TRBV21-1	TRBJ2-7	NA	TGTGCCAGCAGCAAAGTGGTGGGACAGGGGTGGGATTACGAGCAGTACTTC	CASSKVVGQGWDYEQYF
TRBD2	TRBV27	TRBJ2-2	NA	TGTGCCAGCAGTTTCAAGCGGGAGGGCGGCACCGGGGAGCTGTTTTTT	CASSFKREGGTGELFF
NA	TRBV27	TRBJ1-2	NA	TGTGCCAGCAGGCATGCGGGAGGATACACCTTC	CASRHAGGYTF
TRBD2	TRBV2	TRBJ2-7	NA	TGTGCCAGCAGTGACGGAGTAGCGGGAGCTAGGGAGCAGTACTTC	CASSDGVAGAREQYF
TRBD2	TRBV6-2/TRBV6-3	TRBJ2-7	NA	TGTGCCAGCAGTTACGGGGGGGTAAGGGACGAGCAGTACTTC	CASSYGGVRDEQYF
TRBD2	TRBV4-3	TRBJ2-1	NA	TGCGCCAGCAGCCTCGAGACTAGCGGGATAGGTGAGCAGTTCTTC	CASSLETSGIGEQFF